Each of the 21 T cell receptor beta chains below was sequenced from the same sample in a study of graft-versus-host responses after intestinal transplantation. Their target antigens are unknown. TCRdb's copy holds only in-frame clones and misses some; the assay was immunoSEQ multiplex PCR. Here the sample spans about 110,000 clones, roughly 86% being singletons. Sequences were derived from unstimulated CD4+ T cells sorted from spleen or lymph node cells, sampled before transplant. These receptor sequences come from a human donor who was the organ donor for an intestinal transplant.

This clone was observed a single time. The CDR3 region is CASSLSPKMNTEAFF. In nucleotides, the CDR3 is TGTGCCAGCAGCTTATCCCCAAAGATGAACACTGAAGCTTTCTTT. The chain combines TRBV7-6 with TRBJ1-1; D remains ambiguous. V gave up 2 bases and J gave up 0 bases, with 10 bases separating them. Germline assignment: CDR1 SGHVS and CDR2 FNYEAQ. The CDR3 has 15 residues. Full variable domain (missing parts from reference TRBV7-6 and TRBJ1-1): GAGVSQSPRYKVTKRGQDVALRCDPISGHVSLYWYRQALGQGPEFLTYFNYEAQQDKSGLPNDRFSAERPEGSISTLTIQRTEQRDSAMYRCASSLSPKMNTEAFFGQGTRLTVV.

This sequence joins TRBV6-1 and TRBJ2-7; 15 nucleotides line up with TRBD2. CDR1 and CDR2 from the germline V gene are MNHNS and SASEGT. Trimming cost V 4 bases and J 2 bases; bases outside gene matches: 9. This CDR3 has 18 residues. Here the CDR3 reads CASSGYRTSGRATYEQYF. The CDR3 DNA is TGTGCCAGCAGTGGATATAGGACTAGCGGGAGGGCCACCTACGAGCAGTACTTC.

The rearrangement joins TRBV2 to TRBJ2-1; tentatively, D is TRBD2 (7 bases). CDR1 SNHLY and CDR2 FYNNEI come from the germline V gene. This CDR3 is 16 amino acids long. V lost 3 bases, J lost 4 bases, and 16 bases lay in between. In DNA, the CDR3 is TGTGCCAGCAGTGACCTACGGGGGGCTCTTTACAATGAGCAGTTCTTC. It codes for CASSDLRGALYNEQFF.

V gene TRBV5-4 combines with J gene TRBJ2-2; TRBD2 agrees at 8 bases. CDR3 length: 16 residues. Trimming cost V 0 bases and J 4 bases; bases outside gene matches: 5. Germline V gene data show CDR1 as SGHNT and CDR2 as YYREEE (reference sequence). The CDR3 reads CASSLVGGRSTGELFF. The CDR3 bases are TGTGCCAGCAGCTTGGTAGGCGGGAGGTCCACCGGGGAGCTGTTTTTT.

The chain links TRBV2 to TRBJ2-5; perhaps TRBD2 as D (5 bases). The V gene lost 2 bases and the J gene lost 5 bases, with 6 bases spanning the gap. The germline CDR1 and CDR2 sequences are SNHLY and FYNNEI. The CDR3 is 12 amino acids. The DNA for the CDR3 is TGTGCCAGCAGTGAATCGGGGGAGACCCAGTACTTC. This encodes CASSESGETQYF.

This chain connects TRBV7-9 to TRBJ1-2, with D tentatively TRBD1 (6 bases). Looked up from germline, CDR1 is SEHNR and CDR2 is FQNEAQ (reference sequence). Trimming shortened V by 5 bases and J by 4 bases, and 23 bases separated the two germline ends. This CDR3 is 17 amino acids long. CDR3 amino acids: CASSAGNRDEVSYGYTF. CDR3 DNA sequence: TGTGCCAGCAGCGCCGGCAACAGGGATGAAGTCTCCTATGGCTACACCTTC.

This sequence joins TRBV4-1 and TRBJ2-2; D is undetermined. Germline V gene sequence: CDR1 MGHRA, CDR2 YSYEKL. The V end was cut by 5 bases, the J end by 0 bases, with 7 bases between. The CDR3 contains 14 residues. CDR3 sequence: CASSAYSNTGELFF. CDR3 nucleotides: TGCGCCAGCAGCGCCTATTCGAACACCGGGGAGCTGTTTTTT.

The genes are TRBV10-1 and TRBJ1-1, with D unresolved. The CDR3 contains 13 residues. Trimming shortened V by 8 bases and J by 0 bases, and 10 bases separated the two germline ends. Per the germline V gene, CDR1 is WNHNN and CDR2 is SYGVQD (reference sequence). The CDR3 here is CASREALNTEAFF. The DNA of the CDR3 is TGCGCCAGCCGAGAAGCCCTGAACACTGAAGCTTTCTTT.

CDR3 sequence reads: CASSIDIRAVTEAFF. CDR3 in DNA: TGTGCCAGTAGTATAGACATTAGGGCGGTCACTGAAGCTTTCTTT. The rearrangement uses TRBV19 and TRBJ1-1; D gene ambiguous. Germline loops: CDR1 LNHDA, CDR2 SQIVND (reference sequence). CDR3 size: 15 residues. Trimming removed 0 bases at V and 4 bases at J, with 12 bases between.

The chain links TRBV27 to TRBJ1-1, with D tentatively TRBD1 (5 bases). The V gene lost 5 bases and the J gene lost 3 bases, with 13 bases spanning the gap. This CDR3 is 14 amino acids long. Germline V lookup: CDR1 MNHEY, CDR2 SMNVEV (reference sequence). CDR3 bases: TGTGCCAGCAGTAAGCAGGGATTTGACACTGAAGCTTTCTTT. Its translation is CASSKQGFDTEAFF.

The rearrangement joins TRBV18 to TRBJ1-4; no clear D gene. Trimming cost V 1 base and J 1 base, with 10 bases left between them. The CDR3 has 16 residues. In germline, CDR1 is KGHSH, CDR2 LQKENI. For the CDR3, the DNA is TGTGCCAGCTCACCACAGTATACAGAAACTAATGAAAAACTGTTTTTT. It specifies CASSPQYTETNEKLFF.

Regarding this clone: The same CDR3 is also encoded by other DNA sequences in this sample. The chain is built from TRBV29-1 and TRBJ2-7, with D unclear. CDR1 is SQVTM, CDR2 ANQGSEA, per germline. With 7 bases removed from V and 0 bases from J, the gap between germline ends came to 16 bases. This CDR3 comprises 14 residues. In DNA, the CDR3 is TGCAGCGCCCTATCTACGATTAGCTCCTACGAGCAGTACTTC. It translates to CSALSTISSYEQYF.

The chain couples TRBV4-2 to TRBJ2-3; 8 positions match TRBD2. J lost 8 bases, V lost 0 bases, and 13 bases had no gene match. Germline CDR1 reads LGHNA; CDR2 reads YNFKEQ. The CDR3 is 17 amino acids. CDR3 sequence reads: CASSQDSKGRSGGTQYF. The CDR3 region has the DNA TGTGCCAGCAGCCAAGATTCGAAAGGACGCAGCGGGGGTACGCAGTATTTT.

The V and J genes are TRBV28 and TRBJ1-5, with D hard to call. V gave up 6 bases and J gave up 9 bases, with 18 bases separating them. The germline V gene has CDR1 MDHEN and CDR2 SYDVKM. The CDR3 length is 14 residues. The CDR3, as DNA: TGTGCCAGCAGCACAATCCCTTCAGCGCGGCCCCAGCATTTT. This sequence encodes CASSTIPSARPQHF.

The chain uses TRBV7-2 and TRBJ1-5; D is uncertain. V shed 1 base and J shed 4 bases, with 2 bases lying between them. In germline, CDR1 is SGHTA, CDR2 FQGNSA. The CDR3 has 12 residues. Here the CDR3 DNA reads TGTGCCAGCAGCTTAGGGAATCAGCCCCAGCATTTT. This codes for CASSLGNQPQHF.

This chain uses TRBV4-1 with TRBJ1-2, with TRBD1 matching over 7 bases. Germline V CDR1 and CDR2: MGHRA, YSYEKL. V trimming: 3 bases; J trimming: 7 bases; junction bases outside the gene matches: 8. This CDR3 region has 14 residues. The CDR3 protein is CASSQTDRAVGYTF. The CDR3 DNA is TGCGCCAGCAGCCAGACCGACAGGGCGGTTGGCTACACCTTC.

The V gene is TRBV5-1, the J gene TRBJ2-5; TRBD2 matches 12 bases. The CDR3 is made up of 15 amino acids. The germline V gene encodes CDR1 SGHRS and CDR2 YFSETQ. V lost 2 bases and J lost 2; bases outside the gene matches: 1. The CDR3 protein is CASSFLAGGQETQYF. The CDR3 DNA reads as TGCGCCAGCAGCTTTCTAGCGGGGGGGCAAGAGACCCAGTACTTC.

The CDR3 nucleotides read TGTGCCACCTATGGCTACACCTTC. Amino acid sequence: CATYGYTF. The J gene is TRBJ1-2, the V gene TRBV19; no clear D. This CDR3 has 8 amino acids. The germline V gene has CDR1 LNHDA and CDR2 SQIVND (reference sequence). Between the trimmed V and J ends, which lost 10 bases and 4 bases, there was a span of 1 base.

The chain is built from TRBV15 and TRBJ2-7; 9 bases agree with TRBD2. Germline trimming cut 3 bases from V and 5 bases from J; bases unmatched to any gene: 8. This CDR3 is 15 amino acids long. Looked up from germline, CDR1 is LNHNV and CDR2 is YYDKDF (reference sequence). The CDR3 sequence is CATSRPGTSLHEQYF. The CDR3 DNA follows: TGTGCCACCAGCAGGCCCGGGACTAGCCTGCACGAGCAGTACTTC. Filled out from reference TRBV15 and TRBJ2-7, the complete variable domain reads DAMVIQNPRYQVTQFGKPVTLSCSQTLNHNVMYWYQQKSSQAPKLLFHYYDKDFNNEADTPDNFQSRRPNTSFCFLDIRSPGLGDTAMYLCATSRPGTSLHEQYFGPGTRLTVT.

This clone turned up a few times. The rearrangement joins TRBV2 to TRBJ1-3, with D tentatively TRBD1 (5 bases). The ends were cut back, 10 bases at V and 4 bases at J, with 17 bases in the middle. CDR1 is SNHLY, CDR2 FYNNEI, per germline. The CDR3 is made up of 14 amino acids. This CDR3 is CATSGSRSGNTIYF. The CDR3 region has the DNA TGTGCCACCTCAGGGAGTAGGTCCGGAAACACCATATATTTT.

As regards this clone: Other DNA sequences in this specimen translate into the identical CDR3. The V gene is TRBV7-2, the J gene TRBJ2-3, with unresolved D. There are 12 residues in the CDR3. CDR1 SGHTA and CDR2 FQGNSA come from the germline V gene. Trimming left V 5 bases short and J 2 bases short, with 5 bases between. CDR3 coding DNA: TGTGCCAGCAGCCCCTACACAGATACGCAGTATTTT. It codes for CASSPYTDTQYF.